Listed below are T cell receptor beta chains from one sample, sequenced in a study of naive and memory T cell subsets. TCRdb reanalysed the UMI-ligation and nested PCR reads using MiXCR and keeps one entry per CDR3 protein. The table lists about 150,000 distinct CDR3 sequences, over 20% of them singletons. The sequencing sample was made of naive CD4+ T cells from blood. These TCRs come from a human donor in good health. CDR3s include the opening cysteine and the closing phenylalanine or tryptophan. D genes are given only for firm matches. Rows may omit the clone size; those that give it use once, few, many or a size class.

v_gene,d_gene,abundance,j_gene,CDR3nt,CDR3aa
TRBV28,.,.,TRBJ1-6,TGTGCCAGCAGTGGGCAGATCTATAATTCACCCCTCCACTTT,CASSGQIYNSPLHF
TRBV15,.,few,TRBJ2-2,TGTGCCACCAGCAGAGGAGGGGTCGGGCAACCCGGGGAGCTGTTTTTT,CATSRGGVGQPGELFF
TRBV20-1,.,many,TRBJ2-5,TGCAGTGCAGGGCCCAGAGGGACCCAGTACTTC,CSAGPRGTQYF
TRBV25-1,.,.,TRBJ2-3,TGTGCCAGCAGTGAAACAGGGCTCACCACAGATACGCAGTATTTT,CASSETGLTTDTQYF
TRBV20-1,TRBD2,.,TRBJ2-1,TGCAGTGCTAGAGCGGGAGGGTACAATGAGCAGTTCTTC,CSARAGGYNEQFF
TRBV5-1,TRBD2,.,TRBJ2-1,TGCGCCAGCAGCTTGTTTCCTAGCGGGAGTTTAACCTACAATGAGCAGTTCTTC,CASSLFPSGSLTYNEQFF
TRBV20-1,.,few,TRBJ2-1,TGCAGTGCTATGCAGGGGAACAATGAGCAGTTCTTC,CSAMQGNNEQFF
TRBV2,TRBD2,few,TRBJ2-2,TGTGCCCCCCCTAGCGGGAGGGCCACCGGGGAGCTGTTTTTT,CAPPSGRATGELFF
TRBV28,TRBD1,few,TRBJ2-7,TGTGCCAGCAGTTTTCCATCGGGACAGGGGCCGCGTGAGCAGTACTTC,CASSFPSGQGPREQYF
TRBV18,TRBD2,many,TRBJ2-3,TGTGCCAGCTCTCCTAGCGGGGCTAGCACAGATACGCAGTATTTT,CASSPSGASTDTQYF
TRBV5-1,.,.,TRBJ2-2,TGCGCCAGCAGCTTGGCACGTTGGAACACCGGGGAGCTGTTTTTT,CASSLARWNTGELFF
TRBV6-5,.,few,TRBJ2-1,TGTGCCAGCAGTTTTGACAGAAGCTCCTACAATGAGCAGTTCTTC,CASSFDRSSYNEQFF
TRBV29-1,.,few,TRBJ2-3,TGCAGCGTTTTGGCCACAGATACGCAGTATTTT,CSVLATDTQYF
TRBV7-3,TRBD1,few,TRBJ2-2,TGTGCCAGCAGCCCGATGGGACAGGGTACCGGGGAGCTGTTTTTT,CASSPMGQGTGELFF
TRBV3-1,.,.,TRBJ2-2,TGTGCCAGCAGCCAAGCGCAGCGCCTCACCGGGGAGGTGTTTTTT,CASSQAQRLTGEVFF
TRBV30,TRBD2,few,TRBJ2-1,TGTGCCCGGCGGCCGGTTAGCGGGAGGGCCGAGGGCAATGAGCAGTTCTTC,CARRPVSGRAEGNEQFF
TRBV3-1,.,many,TRBJ2-1,TGTGCCAGCAGCCAAGCCAACAATGAGCAGTTCTTC,CASSQANNEQFF
TRBV9,TRBD1,.,TRBJ1-5,TGTGCCAGCAGCCCGGGACAGTCCAACGGGCCCCAGCATTTT,CASSPGQSNGPQHF
TRBV20-1,.,few,TRBJ2-7,TGCAGTGCTAGAGATGGGGCTCGGAGCCCAACCTACGAGCAGTACTTC,CSARDGARSPTYEQYF
TRBV25-1,.,few,TRBJ2-1,TGTGCCAGCAGTCGGGACTTCAATGAGCAGTTCTTC,CASSRDFNEQFF
TRBV19,TRBD1,.,TRBJ2-5,TGTGCCAGTAGACCGGACAGGGGGCCGGGGGAGACCCAGTACTTC,CASRPDRGPGETQYF
TRBV30,.,few,TRBJ1-4,TGTGCCTGGCATACAGGGCCGGCTAATGAAAAACTGTTTTTT,CAWHTGPANEKLFF
TRBV7-2,.,few,TRBJ2-7,TGTGCCAGCAGCTTAGATACAGGGTCCTACGAGCAGTACTTC,CASSLDTGSYEQYF
TRBV3-1,.,many,TRBJ2-3,TGTGCCAGCAGCCGACGACAGGGATGGGCTAGCGACGATAGCACAGATACGCAGTATTTT,CASSRRQGWASDDSTDTQYF
TRBV20-1,.,few,TRBJ2-3,TGCAGTGCTAGAGGGACTCCAAAAATATCTAGCACAGATACGCAGTATTTT,CSARGTPKISSTDTQYF
TRBV5-4,TRBD2,.,TRBJ2-3,TGTGCCAGCAGCTACCCGAAAGCGGGAGGGAACACAGATACGCAGTATTTT,CASSYPKAGGNTDTQYF
TRBV4-1,TRBD1,.,TRBJ2-3,TGCGCCAGCAGCCAAGTGGGGGTCTCCCCAGGGGGTGATACGCAGTATTTT,CASSQVGVSPGGDTQYF
TRBV28,TRBD1,many,TRBJ1-4,TGTGCCAGCAAGACAGGGGGCGAGTATGAAAAACTGTTTTTT,CASKTGGEYEKLFF
TRBV11-2,.,.,TRBJ2-1,TGTGCCAGCAGCCGTACTCTCGGCTGGGGACGCTCCTACAATGAGCAGTTCTTC,CASSRTLGWGRSYNEQFF
TRBV9,TRBD1,.,TRBJ2-5,TGTGCCAGCAGCAATGGACAGGTTGGGGAGACCCAGTACTTC,CASSNGQVGETQYF
TRBV29-1,TRBD2,.,TRBJ2-7,TGCAGCGCCAAGGTAGCGGGAATTGTGGGCGAGCAGTACTTC,CSAKVAGIVGEQYF
TRBV29-1,.,few,TRBJ2-3,TGCAGCCCTACCCCCCGTAGCACAGATACGCAGTATTTT,CSPTPRSTDTQYF
TRBV5-5,.,.,TRBJ1-3,TGTGCCAGCAGCTCAGGATTTCACCGCAGATACTCTGGAAACACCATATATTTT,CASSSGFHRRYSGNTIYF
TRBV20-1,.,.,TRBJ2-7,TGCAGTGCTAGACGGAACCCTTCGGACGAGCAGTACTTC,CSARRNPSDEQYF
TRBV5-1,TRBD2,few,TRBJ2-7,TGCGCCAGCAGTTCTGGACTAGCGGGACCCTACGAGCAGTACTTC,CASSSGLAGPYEQYF
TRBV12-3/TRBV12-4,TRBD1,.,TRBJ2-7,TGTGCCAGCAGTCCCGACAGGGTTCGGGAGCAGTACTTC,CASSPDRVREQYF
TRBV6-1,TRBD1,.,TRBJ1-1,TGTGCCAGCAGCCAGACAGGGAATACTGAAGCTTTCTTT,CASSQTGNTEAFF
TRBV20-1,.,many,TRBJ1-1,TGCAGTGCTAGAGAAGGGGGTTACACTGAAGCTTTCTTT,CSAREGGYTEAFF
TRBV19,.,many,TRBJ2-3,TGTGCCAGTAGTATCGCAGATACGCAGTATTTT,CASSIADTQYF
TRBV29-1,.,.,TRBJ2-3,TGCAGCGTTGCCCAACAGCGGACGCTCACAGATACGCAGTATTTT,CSVAQQRTLTDTQYF
TRBV4-1,.,.,TRBJ2-5,TGCGCCAGCAGCCAAGTTCAGTCCGGGGGGCCCGGTCGTGAGACCCAGTACTTC,CASSQVQSGGPGRETQYF
TRBV5-1,.,.,TRBJ2-6,TGCGCCAGCAGCTCGCCGGGACGGTTCTCTGGGGCCAACGTCCTGACTTTC,CASSSPGRFSGANVLTF
TRBV3-1,.,few,TRBJ2-1,TGTGCCAGCAGCGTGTCAGGGACAGAGCAGTTCTTC,CASSVSGTEQFF
TRBV5-1,TRBD2,few,TRBJ2-1,TGCGCCAGCAGCTTGGTTCTGAGCGGGAGGAACCTCAATGAGCAGTTCTTC,CASSLVLSGRNLNEQFF
TRBV28,TRBD2,.,TRBJ2-7,TGTGCCAGCGCCTCCCAGAGTCGCGGGAGGGCCGCCTACGAGCAGTACTTC,CASASQSRGRAAYEQYF
TRBV18,.,few,TRBJ2-4,TGTGCCAGCTCCCGATGGGACCTCTCCTTAGCCAAAAACATTCAGTACTTC,CASSRWDLSLAKNIQYF
TRBV5-5,TRBD2,many,TRBJ2-3,TGTGCCAGCAGCTTCGGGTTAAGACTAGCGGGAGGGGGCACAGATACGCAGTATTTT,CASSFGLRLAGGGTDTQYF
TRBV11-2,.,.,TRBJ2-4,TGTGCCAGCAGCCTAGAGGCCGCGCGGGACCCGACCAAAAACATTCAGTACTTC,CASSLEAARDPTKNIQYF